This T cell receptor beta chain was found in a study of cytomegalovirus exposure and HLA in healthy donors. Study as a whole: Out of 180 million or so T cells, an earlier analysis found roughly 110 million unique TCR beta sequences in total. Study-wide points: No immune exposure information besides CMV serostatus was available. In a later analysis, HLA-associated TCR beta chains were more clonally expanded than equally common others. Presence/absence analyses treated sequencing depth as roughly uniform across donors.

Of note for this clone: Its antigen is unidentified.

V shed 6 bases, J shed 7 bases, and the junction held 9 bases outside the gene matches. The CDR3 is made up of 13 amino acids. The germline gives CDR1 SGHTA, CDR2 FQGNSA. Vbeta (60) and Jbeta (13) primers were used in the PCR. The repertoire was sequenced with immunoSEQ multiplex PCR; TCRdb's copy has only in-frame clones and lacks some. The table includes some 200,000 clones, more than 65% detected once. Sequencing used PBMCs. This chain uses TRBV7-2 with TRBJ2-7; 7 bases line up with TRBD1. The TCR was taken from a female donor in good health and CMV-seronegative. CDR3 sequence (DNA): TGTGCCAGCAGATTAAGGGACAGCCATGAGCAGTACTTC. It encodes CASRLRDSHEQYF.